A single sample gave rise to the 26 T cell receptor beta chains below, sequenced in a study of blood T cell repertoires in COVID-19. Clones were sequenced by immunoSEQ multiplex PCR, and TCRdb holds only the in-frame ones, with some missing. In the table there are 400,000 or so clones, more than 70% of which are singletons. Sequencing was performed on PBMCs or T cells enriched from blood (not recorded which). These receptors originate from a man aged 35 to 55 in a cohort exposed to, infected with or recovered from COVID-19 (not recorded which).

In its sample, this clone was seen once. The gene calls are TRBV10-3 and TRBJ2-1; 9 bases fit TRBD2. The V and J ends lost 7 bases and 8 bases, in that order; junction bases with no gene match: 9. Per germline, CDR1 ENHRY and CDR2 SYGVKD. The CDR3 is 14 residues long. CDR3 amino acids: CAIKAGGPSDEQFF. DNA for the CDR3: TGTGCCATCAAGGCGGGAGGGCCCTCCGATGAGCAGTTCTTC.

The chain links TRBV5-1 to TRBJ1-1; 7 bases line up with TRBD1. Trimming at V came to 4 bases and at J to 0 bases, leaving 18 bases not matched to a gene. Germline loops: CDR1 SGHRS, CDR2 YFSETQ. The CDR3 has 19 residues. CDR3 in DNA: TGCGCCAGCAGCCAGCCAGGGGACAGCGTTAACACAATGAACACTGAAGCTTTCTTT. Translating gives CASSQPGDSVNTMNTEAFF.

This chain connects TRBV25-1 to TRBJ1-4; TRBD1 might be the D (6 bases). The germline V and J ends were trimmed by 6 bases and 3 bases, with 14 bases remaining between them. This CDR3 is 15 amino acids long. CDR1 is MGHDK and CDR2 is SYGVNS in the germline V gene. CDR3 in amino acids: CASSLATGANEKLFF. CDR3 in DNA: TGTGCCAGCAGCCTTGCGACAGGAGCTAATGAAAAACTGTTTTTT.

This chain links TRBV25-1 with TRBJ2-3; 8 bases are a match to TRBD2. J was trimmed by 1 base and V by 6 bases; bases with no gene match: 6. The CDR3 extends over 15 amino acids. The germline V gene encodes CDR1 MGHDK and CDR2 SYGVNS. CDR3 residues: CASRDGRAGTDTQYF. The CDR3 DNA follows: TGTGCCAGCAGAGACGGGAGGGCCGGCACAGATACGCAGTATTTT.

J is TRBJ2-7 and V is TRBV11-1, with D tentatively TRBD1 (5 bases). Germline V CDR1 and CDR2: SGHAT, FQDESV (reference sequence). CDR3 length: 15 amino acids. The V gene lost 0 bases and the J gene lost 2 bases, with 11 bases spanning the gap. The CDR3 loop is CASSLAPGQAYEQYF. As DNA, the CDR3 is TGTGCCAGCAGCTTAGCCCCCGGACAAGCCTACGAGCAGTACTTC. The whole variable domain, remainder taken from reference TRBV11-1 and TRBJ2-7, is EAEVAQSPRYKITEKSQAVAFWCDPISGHATLYWYRQILGQGPELLVQFQDESVVDDSQLPKDRFSAERLKGVDSTLKIQPAELGDSAMYLCASSLAPGQAYEQYFGPGTRLTVT.

V and J are TRBV11-2 and TRBJ2-7; 8 bases match TRBD2. There are 15 residues in the CDR3. With V trimmed by 1 base and J by 2 bases, 4 bases remained unmatched. Germline CDR1 SGHAT, CDR2 FQNNGV. CDR3 in DNA: TGTGCCAGCAGCTTAGCGACTAGCGTACCCTACGAGCAGTACTTC. Translating it yields CASSLATSVPYEQYF.

Regarding this clone: Other DNA sequences in this sample translate to the same CDR3. The gene calls are TRBV5-1 and TRBJ1-1, with a possible D match to TRBD1 (6 bases). Looked up from germline, CDR1 is SGHRS and CDR2 is YFSETQ. V was pared by 4 bases and J by 2 bases, with 9 bases between. This CDR3 is 13 amino acids long. The CDR3 sequence is CASSEQGNTEAFF. The CDR3 coding sequence is TGCGCCAGCAGCGAACAGGGAAACACTGAAGCTTTCTTT. Based on the CDR3 plus reference TRBV5-1 and TRBJ1-1, the full variable domain is KAGVTQTPRYLIKTRGQQVTLSCSPISGHRSVSWYQQTPGQGLQFLFEYFSETQRNKGNFPGRFSGRQFSNSRSEMNVSTLELGDSALYLCASSEQGNTEAFFGQGTRLTVV.

The chain recombines TRBV9 with TRBJ2-7; 9 bases line up with TRBD2. The CDR3 contains 16 residues. Trimming removed 0 bases from V and 2 bases from J; junction bases left unmatched: 6. Germline lookup yields CDR1 SGDLS and CDR2 YYNGEE. CDR3 sequence reads: CASSVDSGSGPYEQYF. The DNA of the CDR3 is TGTGCCAGCAGCGTAGATAGCGGGAGCGGTCCCTACGAGCAGTACTTC.

The J gene is TRBJ2-7, the V gene TRBV28, with D possibly being TRBD1 (6 bases). Per germline, CDR1 MDHEN and CDR2 SYDVKM. Trimming left V 6 bases short and J 2 bases short, with 23 bases between. This CDR3 is built from 17 residues. The CDR3 is CASRFTGIGTSAYEQYF. The CDR3 DNA reads TGTGCCAGCAGATTCACAGGGATCGGGACGTCCGCCTACGAGCAGTACTTC.

J is TRBJ1-2 and V is TRBV27; 7 bases line up with TRBD1. Germline CDR1 MNHEY, CDR2 SMNVEV (reference sequence). Trimming removed 0 bases from V and 7 bases from J; junction bases left unmatched: 8. The CDR3 spans 15 residues. The CDR3 loop reads CASSLSIQGESGYTF. CDR3 nucleotides: TGTGCCAGCAGTTTATCAATCCAGGGGGAGAGTGGCTACACCTTC.

The chain has TRBV19 and TRBJ2-2, with D unclear. This CDR3 has 15 residues. The V and J ends lost 3 bases and 0 bases respectively, with 8 bases between them. The V gene's germline CDR1 is LNHDA and CDR2 SQIVND (reference sequence). The CDR3 DNA follows: TGTGCCAGTAGTATCCCAGAAACGAACACCGGGGAGCTGTTTTTT. It translates to CASSIPETNTGELFF.

V usage is TRBV15 and J usage is TRBJ1-1; D not certain. CDR1 is LNHNV and CDR2 is YYDKDF in the germline V gene (reference sequence). V lost 0 bases and J lost 4, with 9 bases in between. There are 14 residues in the CDR3. CDR3 bases: TGTGCCACCAGCAGAGATACCCTAGGCACTGAAGCTTTCTTT. Amino acid sequence: CATSRDTLGTEAFF.

The CDR3 sequence is CASSPGLAGGMEDTQYF. CDR3 sequence (DNA): TGTGCCAGCAGCCCGGGACTAGCGGGAGGGATGGAGGATACGCAGTATTTT. The chain employs TRBV3-1 (or the pseudogene TRBV3-2) and TRBJ2-3, with TRBD2 matching 16 bases. The CDR3 loop spans 17 amino acids. Germline CDR1 LGHDT, CDR2 YNNKEL (reference sequence). The ends lost 4 bases at V and 6 bases at J; junction bases unmatched: 7.

This chain connects TRBV18 to TRBJ1-5, with D possibly being TRBD1 (6 bases). The CDR3 sequence is 17 residues long. Germline assignment: CDR1 KGHSH and CDR2 LQKENI. Trimming stripped 3 bases from V and 3 bases from J, with 18 bases between. CDR3 nucleotides: TGTGCCAGCTCACCTAAGGGACAAGGGGTGGACAATCAGCCCCAGCATTTT. It translates to CASSPKGQGVDNQPQHF.

This chain uses TRBV6-4 with TRBJ2-1; 9 bases map to TRBD2. CDR1 and CDR2 from the germline V gene are MRHNA and SNTAGT. Trimming took 0 bases from V and 8 from J; bases not matched to a gene: 8. This CDR3 has 16 residues. CDR3 sequence (DNA): TGTGCCAGCAGTGACTCGAGAGGTAGCGGGGGCGATGAGCAGTTCTTC. Translation gives CASSDSRGSGGDEQFF.

The rearrangement uses TRBV6-5 and TRBJ2-1; D possibly corresponds to TRBD2 (6 bases). The CDR3 has 14 amino acids. Trimming pared 8 bases from V and 3 bases from J, leaving 14 bases between. Germline CDR1 and CDR2: MNHEY and SVGAGI. The CDR3 sequence: CASRRREDYNEQFF. CDR3 bases: TGTGCCAGCCGCCGGAGGGAGGACTACAATGAGCAGTTCTTC.

This clone was counted once. CDR3 nucleotide sequence: TGCGCCAGCAGCTTGGGGACAGGGGGCCGTGGCTACACCTTC. Translated: CASSLGTGGRGYTF. The chain uses TRBV5-1 and TRBJ1-2, with TRBD1 matching over 11 bases. Germline V gene data show CDR1 as SGHRS and CDR2 as YFSETQ. The CDR3 contains 14 residues. Unmatched junction bases numbered 2, after V lost 0 bases and J lost 7 bases.

This CDR3 reads CASSGRGGNTEAFF. The CDR3 DNA reads as TGTGCCAGCAGTGGAAGGGGCGGGAACACTGAAGCTTTCTTT. V is TRBV2 and J is TRBJ1-1, with D possibly matching TRBD1 (5 bases). The CDR3 has 14 residues. Germline assignment: CDR1 SNHLY and CDR2 FYNNEI. V was pared by 4 bases and J by 1 base, with 10 bases between.

The chain joins TRBV6-5 to TRBJ1-1; possibly TRBD1 for D (6 bases). The length of the CDR3 is 14 residues. The germline V and J ends were trimmed by 5 bases and 2 bases, with 12 bases remaining between them. Looked up from germline, CDR1 is MNHEY and CDR2 is SVGAGI. CDR3 DNA sequence: TGTGCCAGCAGTCTCCAGGGGCTTAACACTGAAGCTTTCTTT. Its protein is CASSLQGLNTEAFF.

This clone was seen only once. At the DNA level, this CDR3 is encoded by other sequences in the same sample as well. The V gene is TRBV5-5, the J gene TRBJ2-7; the match to TRBD2 covers 10 bases. V lost 0 bases and J lost 3; bases outside the gene matches: 3. Germline CDR1 and CDR2: SGHKS and YYEKEE (reference sequence). The CDR3 length is 15 residues. Here the CDR3 DNA reads TGTGCCAGCAGCTTGGTATCTAGCGGGAGCTACGAGCAGTACTTC. Protein sequence: CASSLVSSGSYEQYF.

The gene calls are TRBV28 and TRBJ1-4; 7 bases agree with TRBD1. The trim removed 4 bases at V and 0 bases at J, leaving 5 bases unmatched. Germline-derived CDR1 and CDR2 are MDHEN and SYDVKM. There are 16 residues in the CDR3. CDR3 nucleotide sequence: TGTGCCAGCAGTTCGGGACAGCTCACAACTAATGAAAAACTGTTTTTT. Its translation is CASSSGQLTTNEKLFF. Using reference TRBV28 and TRBJ1-4 for the parts outside the CDR3, the full variable domain is DVKVTQSSRYLVKRTGEKVFLECVQDMDHENMFWYRQDPGLGLRLIYFSYDVKMKEKGDIPEGYSVSREKKERFSLILESASTNQTSMYLCASSSGQLTTNEKLFFGSGTQLSVL.

This clone has only a few counts. This chain uses TRBV14 with TRBJ2-6; 10 bases map to TRBD1. Germline-derived CDR1 and CDR2 are SGHDN and FVKESK. The CDR3 spans 18 residues. Trimming cost V 3 bases and J 2 bases; bases outside gene matches: 7. The CDR3 region is CASSQPGQGWAGANVLTF. CDR3 bases: TGTGCCAGCAGCCAGCCGGGACAGGGGTGGGCTGGGGCCAACGTCCTGACTTTC.

This clone was picked up one time. The rearrangement links TRBV19 to TRBJ2-6, with 7 bases identical to TRBD1. This CDR3 is built from 18 residues. The ends lost 2 bases at V and 0 bases at J; junction bases unmatched: 7. CDR1 is LNHDA, CDR2 SQIVND, per germline (reference sequence). The CDR3 reads CASSIWWTGDSGANVLTF. DNA of the CDR3: TGTGCCAGTAGTATATGGTGGACAGGCGACTCTGGGGCCAACGTCCTGACTTTC.

The chain has TRBV5-6 and TRBJ2-7; 7 bases align to TRBD2. CDR1 SGHDT and CDR2 YYEEEE come from the germline V gene. The CDR3 is 16 amino acids. With V trimmed by 1 base and J by 3 bases, 10 bases remained unmatched. In nucleotides, the CDR3 is TGTGCCAGCAGCTTGACTAGCGTCCGCGGTGTCTACGAGCAGTACTTC. Encoded protein: CASSLTSVRGVYEQYF. The whole variable domain, remainder taken from reference TRBV5-6 and TRBJ2-7, is DAGVTQSPTHLIKTRGQQVTLRCSPKSGHDTVSWYQQALGQGPQFIFQYYEEEERQRGNFPDRFSGHQFPNYSSELNVNALLLGDSALYLCASSLTSVRGVYEQYFGPGTRLTVT.

This clone was counted only a few times. The chain joins TRBV30 to TRBJ2-2, with 15 bases matching TRBD2. Unmatched junction bases numbered 13, after V lost 0 bases and J lost 8 bases. CDR1 GTSNPN and CDR2 SVGIG come from the germline V gene (reference sequence). The CDR3 runs 19 residues. CDR3 coding DNA: TGTGCCTGGAGTGTAATGATAGGGACTAGCGGGGGGAAATCGGGGGAGCTGTTTTTT. Translated, it gives CAWSVMIGTSGGKSGELFF.

V is TRBV6-5 and J is TRBJ2-1, with 7 bases fitting TRBD2. The J segment lost 7 bases and the V segment lost 6 bases, leaving 12 bases of the junction unmatched. The CDR3 loop spans 15 amino acids. CDR1 is MNHEY and CDR2 is SVGAGI in the germline V gene. For the CDR3, the DNA is TGTGCCAGCAGCCCCCCGGGCGGGAGAGGAAATGAGCAGTTCTTC. Its protein product is CASSPPGGRGNEQFF.